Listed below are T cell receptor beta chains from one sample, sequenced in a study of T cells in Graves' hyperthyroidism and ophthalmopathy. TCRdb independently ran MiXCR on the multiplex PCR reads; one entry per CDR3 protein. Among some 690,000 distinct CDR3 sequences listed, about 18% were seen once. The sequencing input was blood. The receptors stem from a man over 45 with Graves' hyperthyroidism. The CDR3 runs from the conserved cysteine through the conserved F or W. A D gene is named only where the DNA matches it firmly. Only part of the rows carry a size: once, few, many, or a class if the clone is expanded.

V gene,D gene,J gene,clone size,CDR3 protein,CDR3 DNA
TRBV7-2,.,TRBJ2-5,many,CASRPHPGIGETQYF,TGTGCCAGCAGACCCCATCCGGGAATCGGGGAGACCCAGTACTTC
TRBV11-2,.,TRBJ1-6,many,CASTPRDGNSPLHF,TGTGCCAGCACCCCCCGGGACGGTAATTCACCCCTCCACTTT
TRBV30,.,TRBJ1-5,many,CAWSTENQPQHF,TGTGCCTGGAGTACGGAGAATCAGCCCCAGCATTTT
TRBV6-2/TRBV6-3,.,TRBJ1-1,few,CASTPPGANTEAFF,TGTGCCAGCACCCCCCCAGGGGCGAACACTGAAGCTTTCTTT
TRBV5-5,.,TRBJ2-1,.,CASSLGTTHNEQFF,TGTGCCAGCAGCTTGGGGACTACTCACAATGAGCAGTTCTTC
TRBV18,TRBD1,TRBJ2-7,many,CASSPRDSSYEQYF,TGTGCCAGCAGCCCCCGGGACAGTAGCTACGAGCAGTACTTC
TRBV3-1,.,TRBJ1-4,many,CASSPEQASTNEKLFF,TGTGCCAGCAGCCCGGAACAGGCGAGCACTAATGAAAAACTGTTTTTT
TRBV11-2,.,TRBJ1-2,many,CASSLVQKDGYTF,TGTGCCAGCAGCTTAGTTCAGAAGGATGGCTACACCTTC
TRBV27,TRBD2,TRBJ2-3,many,CASSGLAVNTDTQYF,TGTGCCAGCAGTGGACTAGCGGTAAACACAGATACGCAGTATTTT
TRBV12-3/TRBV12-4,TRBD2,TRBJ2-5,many,CASTSSGRLETQYF,TGTGCCAGCACATCCAGCGGGAGATTGGAGACCCAGTACTTC
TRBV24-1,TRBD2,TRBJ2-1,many,CATSPGGGSYNEQFF,TGTGCCACCAGTCCGGGGGGTGGCTCCTACAATGAGCAGTTCTTC
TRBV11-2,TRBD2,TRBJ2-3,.,CASSLVTSGRITDTQYF,TGTGCCAGCAGCTTAGTGACTAGCGGGAGGATTACAGATACGCAGTATTTT
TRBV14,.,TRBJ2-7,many,CASSQVRWGDEQYF,TGTGCCAGCAGCCAAGTACGCTGGGGGGACGAGCAGTACTTC
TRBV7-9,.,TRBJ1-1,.,CASSLGGQTEAFF,TGTGCCAGCAGCTTAGGAGGGCAGACTGAAGCTTTCTTT
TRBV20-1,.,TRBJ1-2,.,CSARADSLGYTF,TGCAGTGCTAGAGCGGACAGTTTGGGCTACACCTTC
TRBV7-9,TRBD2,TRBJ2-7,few,CASSLVAGDTEQYF,TGTGCCAGCAGCTTAGTTGCGGGAGATACCGAGCAGTACTTC
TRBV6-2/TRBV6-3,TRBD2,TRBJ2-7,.,CASSYPTSGSPNSYEQYF,TGTGCCAGCAGTTACCCTACTAGCGGGAGTCCCAACTCCTACGAGCAGTACTTC
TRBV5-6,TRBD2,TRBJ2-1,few,CASSKLAGDVVEQFF,TGTGCCAGCAGTAAACTAGCGGGAGACGTCGTTGAGCAGTTCTTC
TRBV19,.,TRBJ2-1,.,CASSTRSASEQFF,TGTGCCAGTAGTACGCGGTCGGCCAGTGAGCAGTTCTTC
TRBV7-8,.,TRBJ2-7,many,CASSLGWDPSYEQYF,TGTGCCAGCAGCTTAGGGTGGGACCCCTCCTACGAGCAGTACTTC